This TCR beta chain was captured in a study of blood T cell repertoires in COVID-19. TCRdb keeps only in-frame clones here, not all; method: immunoSEQ multiplex PCR. The sample carries roughly 10,000 clones, 80% to 90% recorded once. Trimming left V 8 bases short and J 0 bases short, with 6 bases between. The CDR3 extends over 12 amino acids. Specimen: peripheral blood. The chain is built from TRBV12-3 or TRBV12-4 and TRBJ2-3, with D possibly being TRBD2 (6 bases). The source is a human donor in a cohort sampled during active COVID-19. The CDR3 reads CASGGSTDTQYF. Written as DNA, the CDR3 is TGTGCCAGCGGGGGGAGCACAGATACGCAGTATTTT.